This section outlines one T cell receptor (beta chain) sequence together with its context. Its antigen is not identified. The record originates from a study of cytomegalovirus exposure and HLA in healthy donors. The CDR3 is 14 amino acids. With 4 bases clipped from V and 5 bases from J, the junction kept 6 bases outside the gene matches. Per the germline V gene, CDR1 is SGHTA and CDR2 is FQGNSA. General study points: TCR beta chains associated with HLA were, in a later analysis, more clonally expanded than equally common others. The records held CMV serostatus as the only immune exposure information. In vitro checks showed that a few CMV-associated chains really do target CMV antigens.

It was with 60 Vbeta and 13 Jbeta primers that the PCR ran. The method was immunoSEQ multiplex PCR; TCRdb's version includes in-frame clones alone and lacks a portion of them. The sample has about 130,000 clones, under 85% seen once; the top ten hold 4.2%. The receptor comes from a male donor in good health and CMV-seropositive. Sample: PBMCs. The chain joins TRBV7-2 to TRBJ1-1, with 8 bases fitting TRBD1. This CDR3 reads CASSSDRARTEAFF. The DNA for the CDR3 is TGTGCCAGCAGCTCGGACAGGGCGAGGACTGAAGCTTTCTTT.